This T cell receptor beta chain was recorded in a study of post-analysis software for immune sequencing data. A word on this clonotype: Its antigen is unidentified.

Findings and caveats of the study: Relative to controls, patients with multiple sclerosis showed significantly lower normalized Chao1 diversity. F measure showed strong co-clustering of same-batch samples. Included in a set of a few TRBV segments more frequent in patients than controls were TRBV5-6, TRBV5-1 and TRBV20-1.

CDR3 length: 17 residues. The V segment lost 1 base and the J segment 4 bases; nucleotides outside the gene matches: 5. CDR1 and CDR2 (germline): LGHNA, YSLEER. Tagging with unique molecular identifiers was a feature of the TCR beta cDNA libraries. T cells, 1 to 10 million of them, yielded 500,000 to 600,000 cDNA molecules. MiXCR, applied by TCRdb to the PCR reads, yields one record per CDR3 protein. The sample records approximately 730,000 distinct CDR3 sequences, 46% being singletons. The clonotype originates from a girl between 5 and 17 years old with multiple sclerosis. The chain employs TRBV4-3 and TRBJ2-3; TRBD2 agrees at 13 bases. The sample consisted of blood. Here the CDR3 DNA reads TGCGCCAGCAGCCAAGGGACTAGCGGGAGTGTCTCAGATACGCAGTATTTT. Translated, it gives CASSQGTSGSVSDTQYF.